In its sample, the clone carrying this T cell receptor (beta chain) was seen a few times. Antigen: not known. The TCR beta cDNA libraries contained unique molecular identifiers. Via MiXCR, TCRdb re-called the PCR reads, giving one row per CDR3 protein. Found here are about 460,000 distinct CDR3 sequences, approximately 45% of them singletons; the top ten hold roughly an eighth. CDR3 size: 11 residues. V was shortened by 4 bases and J by 6 bases, with 9 bases between the two germline ends. Per the germline V gene, CDR1 is SQVTM and CDR2 is ANQGSEA. This specimen belongs to a study of post-analysis software for immune sequencing data. Points from the study as a whole: TRBV segments more frequent in patients than in controls numbered roughly 5 and included TRBV5-6, TRBV5-1 and TRBV20-1.

This clonotype was obtained from a girl between 5 and 17 years old with multiple sclerosis. This chain connects TRBV29-1 to TRBJ1-2; no clear D gene. The material sequenced was blood. CDR3 coding DNA: TGCAGCGTTGTTTCCAGGAATGGCTACACCTTC. Protein: CSVVSRNGYTF.